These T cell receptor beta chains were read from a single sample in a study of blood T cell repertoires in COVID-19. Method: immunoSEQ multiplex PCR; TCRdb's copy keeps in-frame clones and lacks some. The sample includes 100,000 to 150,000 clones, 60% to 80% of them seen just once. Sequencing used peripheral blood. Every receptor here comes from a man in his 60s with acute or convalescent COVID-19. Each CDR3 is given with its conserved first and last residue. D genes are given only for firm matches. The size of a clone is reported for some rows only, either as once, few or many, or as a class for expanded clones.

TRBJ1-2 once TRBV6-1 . TGTGCCAGCAGTGAAGCGGTGGCCGGGTGGGGCTACACCTTC CASSEAVAGWGYTF
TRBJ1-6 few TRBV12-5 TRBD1 TGTGCTAGTGGTTTACTTCGGGGGACAGGGGAATTCGGCAATCCACCCCTCCACTTT CASGLLRGTGEFGNPPLHF
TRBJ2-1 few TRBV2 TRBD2 TGTGCCAGCAGTGAATCAGGGAGGGATGAGCAGTTCTTC CASSESGRDEQFF
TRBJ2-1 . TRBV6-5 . TGTGCCAGCAGACCATTGACTAGCTCCTACAATGAGCAGTTCTTC CASRPLTSSYNEQFF
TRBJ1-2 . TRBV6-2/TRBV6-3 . TGTGCCAGCAGTTTCACAGGGTCTAATAACTATGGCTACACCTTC CASSFTGSNNYGYTF
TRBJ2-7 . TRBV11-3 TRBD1 TGTGCCAGCAGCCTTCCGGCAGGGGGTTCCTACGAGCAGTACTTC CASSLPAGGSYEQYF
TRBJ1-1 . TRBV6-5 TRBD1 TGTGCCAGCACCATAGACAGGGAGAACACTGAAGCTTTCTTT CASTIDRENTEAFF
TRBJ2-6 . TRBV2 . TGTGCCAGCACGGAGGGGGCTTTGGCTTTTGGGGCCAACGTCCTGACTTTC CASTEGALAFGANVLTF
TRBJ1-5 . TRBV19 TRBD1 TGTGCCAGTAGTAAACAGGGGCCCTATAGCAATCAGCCCCAGCATTTT CASSKQGPYSNQPQHF
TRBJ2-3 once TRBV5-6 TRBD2 TGTGCCAGCAGCTTGACTAGCGGGAGGGATAAACAGCAGTATTTT CASSLTSGRDKQQYF
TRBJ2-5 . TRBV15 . TGTGCCACCAGCAGAGAGGCAGGGAAAGAGACCCAGTACTTC CATSREAGKETQYF
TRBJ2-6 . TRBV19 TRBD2 TGTGCCGTTAGAGGCGGGGGGCTTGGGGCCAACGTCCTGACTTTC CAVRGGGLGANVLTF
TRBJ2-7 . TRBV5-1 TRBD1 TGCGCCAGCAGCTTGGTTGGGACAGGGCTCTCCTACGAGCAGTACTTC CASSLVGTGLSYEQYF
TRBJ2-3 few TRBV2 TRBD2 TGTGCCAGCAGTGGGAGCGGGGGCACAGATACGCAGTATTTT CASSGSGGTDTQYF
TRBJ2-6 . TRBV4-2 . TGTGCCAGCAGCCAAGACCTGACAGGATCCGGGGCCAACGTCCTGACTTTC CASSQDLTGSGANVLTF
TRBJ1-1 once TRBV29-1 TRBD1 TGCAGCGGCCACCCGGGACAGCCCGACACTGAAGCTTTCTTT CSGHPGQPDTEAFF
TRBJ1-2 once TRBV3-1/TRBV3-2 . TGTGCCAGCAGCCAAAGTGCGATCTATGGCTACACCTTC CASSQSAIYGYTF
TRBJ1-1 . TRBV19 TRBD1 TGTGCCAGTAGCCCCGTCAGACAGGGGAACACTGAAGCTTTCTTT CASSPVRQGNTEAFF
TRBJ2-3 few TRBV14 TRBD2 TGTGCCAGCAGCCAAGAAGGGAGGGGCGGAGGGTATTTT CASSQEGRGGGYF
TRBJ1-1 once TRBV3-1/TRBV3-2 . TGTGCCAGCAGCCAAGGGTGGGACATGAACACTGAAGCTTTCTTT CASSQGWDMNTEAFF
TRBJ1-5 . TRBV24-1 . TGTGCCACCAGTCCAAGAGGACAGACTAGCAATCAGCCCCAGCATTTT CATSPRGQTSNQPQHF
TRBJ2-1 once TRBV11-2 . TGTGCCAGCAGCTTAGCCAGCGGCAGAGCGTGGAATGAGCAGTTCTTC CASSLASGRAWNEQFF
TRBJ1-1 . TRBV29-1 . TGCAGCGTTGCGGCGGGGTACCCTGGAGCTTTCTTT CSVAAGYPGAFF
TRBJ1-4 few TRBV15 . TGTGCCACCAGCAGTGAGGATGCAACTAATGAAAAACTGTTTTTT CATSSEDATNEKLFF
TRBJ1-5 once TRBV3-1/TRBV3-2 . TGTGCCAGCAGCCCTAGCTTGACCCCCCAAGGCAATCAGCCCCAGCATTTT CASSPSLTPQGNQPQHF
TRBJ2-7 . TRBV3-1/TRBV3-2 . TGTGCCAGCAGCCTCCTCGCAGGGACTGCGGGGGCCTCCTACGAGCAGTACTTC CASSLLAGTAGASYEQYF
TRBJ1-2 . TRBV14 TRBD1 TGTGCCAGCAGCCAAGCAGGGGGGCTTCGCAACTATGGCTACACCTTC CASSQAGGLRNYGYTF
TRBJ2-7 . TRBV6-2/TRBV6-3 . TGTGCCAGCAGTTATGGTGTGGGAGCTCCTTACGAGCAGTACTTC CASSYGVGAPYEQYF
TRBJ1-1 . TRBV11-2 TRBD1 TGTGCCAGCAGCCTCGGGACAGGGGCCCGGAACACTGAAGCTTTCTTT CASSLGTGARNTEAFF
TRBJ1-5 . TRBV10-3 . TGTGCCATCAGTGCAACTGGACAGAGCAATCAGCCCCAGCATTTT CAISATGQSNQPQHF
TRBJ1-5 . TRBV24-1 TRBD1 TGTGCCACCAGTGATGGGGACAGGGGCGACAATCAGCCCCAGCATTTT CATSDGDRGDNQPQHF
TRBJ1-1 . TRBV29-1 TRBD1 TGCAGCGGCCGGGACAGGGGTTCCACTGAAGCTTTCTTT CSGRDRGSTEAFF
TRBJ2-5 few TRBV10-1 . TGCGCCAGCAGTGGGGGCATTCAAGAGACCCAGTACTTC CASSGGIQETQYF
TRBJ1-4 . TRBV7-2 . TGTGCCAGCACCCGTGGAGCTAATGAAAAACTGTTTTTT CASTRGANEKLFF
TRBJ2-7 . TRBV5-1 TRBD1 TGCGCCAGCAGCCCCGGTCCACGGGACAGACTTTCCTACGAGCAGTACTTC CASSPGPRDRLSYEQYF
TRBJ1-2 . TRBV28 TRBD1 TGTGCCAGCAGTTTACCGGTCAGGGGGTGGAATGGCTACACCTTC CASSLPVRGWNGYTF
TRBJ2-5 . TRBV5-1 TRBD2 TGCGCCAGCAGCCCCCGGGGTAGCGGGCACGATCAAGAGACCCAGTACTTC CASSPRGSGHDQETQYF
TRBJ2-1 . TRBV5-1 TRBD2 TGCGCCAGCAGCTTGGAAGCGGGGGTTTACAATGAGCAGTTCTTC CASSLEAGVYNEQFF
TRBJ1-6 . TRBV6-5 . TGTGCCAGCAGAGCAAGCTCCTATAATTCACCCCTCCACTTT CASRASSYNSPLHF
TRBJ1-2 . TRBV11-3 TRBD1 TGTGCCAGCAGCTTATGGCCGGGACAGGGGAGAGTCTATGGCTACACCTTC CASSLWPGQGRVYGYTF
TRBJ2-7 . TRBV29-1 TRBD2 TGCAGCGTTGCTCGACTAGCGTACAACGAGCAGTACTTC CSVARLAYNEQYF